Below are 5 T cell receptor beta chains sequenced from a single sample in a study of a mutant IDH1 vaccine in newly diagnosed glioma. Time point defined: week 23, last vaccination. Vaccination used 300 ug of mutant IDH1 20-mer peptide per dose, with topical imiquimod. Produced via immunoSEQ multiplex PCR; TCRdb's table is partial and in-frame only. This sample yields approximately 57,000 clones, of which roughly 77% are seen a single time; 6.5% to 9.5% belongs to the top ten. Their cognate antigens are unknown. Specimen: PBMCs, collected from a glioma patient whose treatment included an IDH1 peptide vaccine. The receptor source for this set is a woman between 40 and 50 years old with glioma. Some clones in this sample may be carry-over from other donors' samples.

The chain has TRBV4-2 and TRBJ2-5; D is ambiguous. The germline V gene encodes CDR1 LGHNA and CDR2 YNFKEQ. This CDR3 is built from 15 residues. The V gene lost 0 bases and the J gene lost 1 base, with 9 bases spanning the gap. Written as DNA, the CDR3 is TGTGCCAGCAGCCAAGAAGGCCACTCCCAAGAGACCCAGTACTTC. This codes for CASSQEGHSQETQYF.

The chain combines TRBV9 with TRBJ1-3, with 7 bases fitting TRBD1. The CDR3 runs 15 residues. Germline V gene lookup returns CDR1 SGDLS and CDR2 YYNGEE. The V segment lost 3 bases and the J segment 1 base; nucleotides outside the gene matches: 4. CDR3 in amino acids: CASSARQGSGNTIYF. In DNA form, the CDR3 reads TGTGCCAGCAGCGCCAGACAGGGATCTGGAAACACCATATATTTT.

J is TRBJ2-7 and V is TRBV10-3; 7 positions agree with TRBD2. From germline, CDR1 is ENHRY and CDR2 SYGVKD. J was trimmed by 2 bases and V by 4 bases; bases with no gene match: 2. The CDR3 runs 13 residues. Written as DNA, the CDR3 is TGTGCCATCAGTGTTGGGGGGGCCTACGAGCAGTACTTC. It specifies CAISVGGAYEQYF.

This chain joins TRBV19 and TRBJ1-5, with a weak D call TRBD1 (6 bases). Germline V lookup: CDR1 LNHDA, CDR2 SQIVND (reference sequence). The CDR3 has 15 amino acids. V gave up 6 bases and J gave up 2 bases, with 14 bases separating them. The CDR3 reads CASSPTGRGNQPQHF. The CDR3 nucleotides read TGTGCCAGTAGCCCGACAGGCAGGGGCAATCAGCCCCAGCATTTT. Full variable domain (rest looked up from reference TRBV19 and TRBJ1-5): DGGITQSPKYLFRKEGQNVTLSCEQNLNHDAMYWYRQDPGQGLRLIYYSQIVNDFQKGDIAEGYSVSREKKESFPLTVTSAQKNPTAFYLCASSPTGRGNQPQHFGDGTRLSIL.

The gene calls are TRBV5-6 and TRBJ2-7; the D is unclear. CDR1 is SGHDT, CDR2 YYEEEE, per germline. This CDR3 has 11 amino acids. Deletions cut 0 bases from V and 2 bases from J, with 0 bases between. The CDR3 coding sequence is TGTGCCAGCAGCTTGGCCTACGAGCAGTACTTC. Translated: CASSLAYEQYF.